This T cell receptor (beta chain) stems from a study of shared clonotypes between healthy human individuals. Study results and limitations: Generally, naive subsets came out with larger estimated richness than memory subsets.

In the case of this clone: No antigen is known for it. One end of the junction is discordant with germline, which a read error may explain.

Naive CD8 cells, CD45RO-negative and positively selected for CCR7, excluded terminally differentiated effector memory CD45RA+ cells. Every contributor of samples was a Caucasian grown-up residing in Nashville, Tennessee. In germline, CDR1 is SSHAT, CDR2 FNYEAQ (reference sequence). This CDR3 has 13 amino acids. It was at deep level that the assay was run. The authors distributed each subset's genomic DNA evenly over several immunoSEQ plates. Sequencing was performed with immunoSEQ multiplex PCR; in TCRdb, only in-frame clones are kept and a portion is missing. The sample has around 600,000 clones, 98% seen once.

The genes are TRBV7-7 and TRBJ2-5; D ambiguous. Sample: naive CD8+ T cells sorted from blood. The origin of this receptor is a man aged 25 to 40 in good health. As DNA, the CDR3 is TGTGCTAGCAGCTTAGTTCTTGGAGAGACCCAGTACTTC. It yields the protein CASSLVLGETQYF.